This is a list of T cell receptor beta chains from one sample in a study of post-analysis software for immune sequencing data. TCRdb ran MiXCR on the PCR reads and lists one entry per CDR3 protein. The sample lists roughly 800,000 distinct CDR3 sequences; about 45% were seen once. Sequenced input: blood. The source is a girl between 10 and 17 years old with multiple sclerosis. CDR3s include the opening cysteine and the closing phenylalanine or tryptophan. The order of the fields is V gene, clone size, J gene, D gene, CDR3 DNA, CDR3 protein. D genes are given only for firm matches. The size entry is marked missing in some rows and otherwise reads once, few, many or a size class.

V gene: TRBV7-9
clone size: .
J gene: TRBJ2-5
D gene: .
CDR3 DNA: TGTGCCAGCAGTCGTCCAGGGGCAGAGACCCAGTACTTC
CDR3 protein: CASSRPGAETQYF

V gene: TRBV20-1
clone size: few
J gene: TRBJ2-7
D gene: .
CDR3 DNA: TGCAGTGCACCGGGACCCCCGACCGGCGAGCAGTACTTC
CDR3 protein: CSAPGPPTGEQYF

V gene: TRBV12-3/TRBV12-4
clone size: .
J gene: TRBJ2-3
D gene: TRBD2
CDR3 DNA: TGTGCCAGCAGTTTATTCAGCGGGAGTTCGGATACGCAGTATTTT
CDR3 protein: CASSLFSGSSDTQYF

V gene: TRBV3-1
clone size: .
J gene: TRBJ2-3
D gene: .
CDR3 DNA: TGTGCCAGCAGCCCTCACAGGGTTGGGCAAGCAGATACGCAGTATTTT
CDR3 protein: CASSPHRVGQADTQYF

V gene: TRBV5-1
clone size: .
J gene: TRBJ2-5
D gene: TRBD2
CDR3 DNA: TGCGCCAGCAGCGGACTAGCGGGAGTCATAAGAGAGACCCAGTACTTC
CDR3 protein: CASSGLAGVIRETQYF

V gene: TRBV11-2
clone size: .
J gene: TRBJ1-6
D gene: .
CDR3 DNA: TGTGCCAGCAGCACCCCCAGGGAATTGAATTCACCCCTCCACTTT
CDR3 protein: CASSTPRELNSPLHF

V gene: TRBV28
clone size: .
J gene: TRBJ2-1
D gene: TRBD2
CDR3 DNA: TGTGCCAGCAGTTTGGGCCCCGATGGTAGCGGGCACAATGAGCAGTTCTTC
CDR3 protein: CASSLGPDGSGHNEQFF

V gene: TRBV20-1
clone size: few
J gene: TRBJ2-5
D gene: TRBD2
CDR3 DNA: TGCAGTGCTAGACCCGTAGCGGGAGGAGAGACCCAGTACTTC
CDR3 protein: CSARPVAGGETQYF

V gene: TRBV7-2
clone size: few
J gene: TRBJ2-6
D gene: TRBD2
CDR3 DNA: TGTGCCAGCAGCTTAGACCCTCTAGCGGCGGGGGCCAACGTCCTGACTTTC
CDR3 protein: CASSLDPLAAGANVLTF

V gene: TRBV12-3/TRBV12-4
clone size: .
J gene: TRBJ2-7
D gene: TRBD1
CDR3 DNA: TGTGCCAGCAGTTTGGGGACAGGGTCTCACGAGCAGTACTTC
CDR3 protein: CASSLGTGSHEQYF

V gene: TRBV7-9
clone size: few
J gene: TRBJ2-1
D gene: TRBD2
CDR3 DNA: TGTGCCAGCAGCTTAGAGGTGGGACTAGCTCAATTGGAGCAGTTCTTC
CDR3 protein: CASSLEVGLAQLEQFF

V gene: TRBV5-1
clone size: .
J gene: TRBJ1-5
D gene: TRBD1
CDR3 DNA: TGCGCCAGCAGCTTGGGGACAGGGGGCGGAAGCAATCAGCCCCAGCATTTT
CDR3 protein: CASSLGTGGGSNQPQHF

V gene: TRBV27
clone size: .
J gene: TRBJ2-1
D gene: TRBD2
CDR3 DNA: TGTGCCAGCAGTACCGCCGGGACTAGCGACTACAATGAGCAGTTCTTC
CDR3 protein: CASSTAGTSDYNEQFF

V gene: TRBV6-6
clone size: .
J gene: TRBJ2-7
D gene: .
CDR3 DNA: TGTGCCAGCAGTTACTCGCGGGGATACTACGAGCAGTACTTC
CDR3 protein: CASSYSRGYYEQYF

V gene: TRBV12-3/TRBV12-4
clone size: .
J gene: TRBJ2-7
D gene: .
CDR3 DNA: TGTGCCAGCAGTTTTAAGTTCGGCAGGGTCAAATCCTACGAGCAGTACTTC
CDR3 protein: CASSFKFGRVKSYEQYF

V gene: TRBV29-1
clone size: .
J gene: TRBJ1-4
D gene: .
CDR3 DNA: TGCAGCGTTGAAGCTCCCCTGGCTGAAAAACTGTTTTTT
CDR3 protein: CSVEAPLAEKLFF

V gene: TRBV20-1
clone size: .
J gene: TRBJ2-3
D gene: TRBD2
CDR3 DNA: TGCAGTGCTGAGGGACTAGCGGACTCCAGAGATACGCAGTATTTT
CDR3 protein: CSAEGLADSRDTQYF

V gene: TRBV11-2
clone size: few
J gene: TRBJ2-3
D gene: .
CDR3 DNA: TGTGCCAGCAGGAGAAGCCAAGGAGTAACTAGCACAGATACGCAGTATTTT
CDR3 protein: CASRRSQGVTSTDTQYF

V gene: TRBV7-9
clone size: few
J gene: TRBJ1-2
D gene: .
CDR3 DNA: TGTGCCAGCGGAAATTTCTCTAACTATGGCTACACCTTC
CDR3 protein: CASGNFSNYGYTF

V gene: TRBV5-1
clone size: few
J gene: TRBJ2-2
D gene: .
CDR3 DNA: TGCGCCAGCAGCTTGGCGGCCACCGGGGAGCTGTTTTTT
CDR3 protein: CASSLAATGELFF

V gene: TRBV10-3
clone size: .
J gene: TRBJ1-2
D gene: .
CDR3 DNA: TGTGCCATCAGTGAGAGCGGGGAGTATGGCTACACCTTC
CDR3 protein: CAISESGEYGYTF

V gene: TRBV24-1
clone size: .
J gene: TRBJ2-1
D gene: .
CDR3 DNA: TGTGCCACCAGTGATTTGAGGGGGACTCAGTTCTTC
CDR3 protein: CATSDLRGTQFF

V gene: TRBV6-5
clone size: .
J gene: TRBJ1-2
D gene: TRBD1
CDR3 DNA: TGTGCCAGCAGTTACACCAGACAGGGGTGGGCCTATGGCTACACCTTC
CDR3 protein: CASSYTRQGWAYGYTF

V gene: TRBV28
clone size: .
J gene: TRBJ2-7
D gene: TRBD1
CDR3 DNA: TGTGCCAGCAGTTTCGGGACAGAGTGGTACGAGCAGTACTTC
CDR3 protein: CASSFGTEWYEQYF

V gene: TRBV28
clone size: few
J gene: TRBJ2-7
D gene: TRBD2
CDR3 DNA: TGTGCCAGCAGTTTGGCCGGGACTAGCTCCTACGAGCAGTACTTC
CDR3 protein: CASSLAGTSSYEQYF

V gene: TRBV7-9
clone size: .
J gene: TRBJ2-5
D gene: TRBD1
CDR3 DNA: TGTGCCAGCAGCCCTGACAGGGGTGATTGGCAGTACTTC
CDR3 protein: CASSPDRGDWQYF

V gene: TRBV4-3
clone size: .
J gene: TRBJ2-1
D gene: TRBD2
CDR3 DNA: TGCGCCAGCAGCCAAGGGGCTAGCGGGAAATACAAGCAGTTCTTC
CDR3 protein: CASSQGASGKYKQFF

V gene: TRBV5-1
clone size: .
J gene: TRBJ2-1
D gene: .
CDR3 DNA: TGCGCCAGCAGCTTGGATCGGGGACGGGATGAGCAGTTCTTC
CDR3 protein: CASSLDRGRDEQFF

V gene: TRBV5-1
clone size: .
J gene: TRBJ2-3
D gene: TRBD1
CDR3 DNA: TGCGCCAGCGGAGACAGGGGACGCACAGATACGCAGTATTTT
CDR3 protein: CASGDRGRTDTQYF

V gene: TRBV30
clone size: .
J gene: TRBJ2-7
D gene: .
CDR3 DNA: TGTGCCTGGGAGTGGGGGCAGGGGCCCTACGAGCAGTACTTC
CDR3 protein: CAWEWGQGPYEQYF

V gene: TRBV7-3
clone size: .
J gene: TRBJ2-3
D gene: .
CDR3 DNA: TGTGCCAGCAGCTTAGGGGGACCGGGCCCCACAGATACGCAGTATTTT
CDR3 protein: CASSLGGPGPTDTQYF

V gene: TRBV28
clone size: .
J gene: TRBJ2-1
D gene: TRBD1
CDR3 DNA: TGTGCCAGCCACAGGGGCCTGTACAATGAGCAGTTCTTC
CDR3 protein: CASHRGLYNEQFF

V gene: TRBV5-1
clone size: few
J gene: TRBJ2-1
D gene: .
CDR3 DNA: TGCGCCAGCAGCATGGAACCGAGCTCCTACAATAAGCAGTTCTTC
CDR3 protein: CASSMEPSSYNKQFF

V gene: TRBV7-9
clone size: few
J gene: TRBJ2-5
D gene: .
CDR3 DNA: TGTGCCAGCAGCTTAGGTCGTGGCGGGACGTACCAAGAGACCCAGTACTTC
CDR3 protein: CASSLGRGGTYQETQYF

V gene: TRBV12-3/TRBV12-4
clone size: .
J gene: TRBJ2-3
D gene: TRBD1
CDR3 DNA: TGTGCCAGCAGTTTAGGACAGGGGGCTACAGATACGCAGTATTTT
CDR3 protein: CASSLGQGATDTQYF

V gene: TRBV18
clone size: few
J gene: TRBJ1-1
D gene: .
CDR3 DNA: TGTGCCAGCTCACCCATCGGGGTTGAAGCTTTCTTT
CDR3 protein: CASSPIGVEAFF

V gene: TRBV5-1
clone size: few
J gene: TRBJ2-3
D gene: TRBD1
CDR3 DNA: TGCGCCAGCAGCCCGACAGGGGGCTCCGCAGATACGCAGTATTTT
CDR3 protein: CASSPTGGSADTQYF

V gene: TRBV5-6
clone size: few
J gene: TRBJ2-1
D gene: TRBD2
CDR3 DNA: TGTGCCAGCAGCTCCCGGGGGGTAGCTGCTAGAAATGAGCAGTTCTTC
CDR3 protein: CASSSRGVAARNEQFF

V gene: TRBV27
clone size: .
J gene: TRBJ2-7
D gene: .
CDR3 DNA: TGTGCCAGCAGTTCGGGAGCCCACGAGCAGTACTTC
CDR3 protein: CASSSGAHEQYF

V gene: TRBV5-5
clone size: .
J gene: TRBJ2-3
D gene: TRBD2
CDR3 DNA: TGTGCCAGCAGCTCGGGACTAGCGGCTCATACGCAGTATTTT
CDR3 protein: CASSSGLAAHTQYF

V gene: TRBV3-1
clone size: .
J gene: TRBJ2-5
D gene: TRBD2
CDR3 DNA: TGTGCCAGCAGCCAAGCCGCGGGGGAGCAGTACTTC
CDR3 protein: CASSQAAGEQYF

V gene: TRBV12-3/TRBV12-4
clone size: .
J gene: TRBJ2-3
D gene: .
CDR3 DNA: TGTGCCAGCACCAGCGCGGCCGGTACGCAGTATTTT
CDR3 protein: CASTSAAGTQYF